These 5 T cell receptor beta chains originate from one sample sequenced in a study of blood T cell repertoires in COVID-19. Here immunoSEQ multiplex PCR was the method, and the copy in TCRdb shows in-frame clones only, minus some. The sample lists under 150,000 clones, approximately 83% seen once, with approximately 8.7% in the top ten. Sequencing was done on a sample of peripheral blood. The origin of the receptors is a man aged 40-49 years with active or convalescent COVID-19.

This clone appeared once. The chain employs TRBV2 and TRBJ2-4; tentative D call: TRBD1 (5 bases). Germline V gives CDR1 SNHLY, CDR2 FYNNEI. Trimming shortened V by 4 bases and J by 0 bases, and 19 bases separated the two germline ends. CDR3 length: 18 amino acids. The CDR3 DNA is TGTGCCAGCAGTGCTACAGGCCCGTCAATACTAGCCAAAAACATTCAGTACTTC. Encoded protein: CASSATGPSILAKNIQYF.

V gene TRBV12-3 or TRBV12-4 combines with J gene TRBJ1-3, with D possibly being TRBD1 (5 bases). V lost 5 bases to trimming and J lost 4 bases, with 9 bases between them. This CDR3 is 13 amino acids long. The CDR3 loop reads CASSRTLGNTIYF. The CDR3 nucleotides read TGTGCCAGCAGTCGGACATTGGGAAACACCATATATTTT.

The chain uses TRBV9 and TRBJ2-1, with D perhaps TRBD1 (5 bases). Trimming left V 4 bases short and J 0 bases short, with 23 bases between. Per the germline V gene, CDR1 is SGDLS and CDR2 is YYNGEE. The CDR3 has 19 amino acids. DNA of the CDR3: TGTGCCAGCAGCCCAGGTGGCAGGGATTATAGCCGCTCCTACAATGAGCAGTTCTTC. It codes for CASSPGGRDYSRSYNEQFF.

This chain uses TRBV5-6 with TRBJ1-3; 8 nucleotides match TRBD1. CDR1 and CDR2 (germline): SGHDT, YYEEEE. The CDR3 has 16 amino acids. With 3 bases clipped from V and 4 bases from J, the junction kept 9 bases outside the gene matches. The CDR3 sequence is CASSWNQGAEGNTIYF. The CDR3 DNA follows: TGTGCCAGCAGCTGGAACCAGGGGGCGGAGGGAAACACCATATATTTT. Looking up the rest from reference TRBV5-6 and TRBJ1-3 gives the full variable domain: DAGVTQSPTHLIKTRGQQVTLRCSPKSGHDTVSWYQQALGQGPQFIFQYYEEEERQRGNFPDRFSGHQFPNYSSELNVNALLLGDSALYLCASSWNQGAEGNTIYFGEGSWLTVV.

The chain links TRBV6-5 to TRBJ1-1; D might be TRBD1 (6 bases). The CDR3 consists of 12 residues. Germline V gives CDR1 MNHEY, CDR2 SVGAGI. The V end lost 8 bases, the J end lost 3 bases, and 10 bases lay between the germline ends. The CDR3 sequence is CASGTGYTEAFF. For the CDR3, the DNA is TGTGCCAGCGGTACAGGGTACACTGAAGCTTTCTTT.